The present T cell receptor (beta chain) was sequenced within a study of cytomegalovirus exposure and HLA in healthy donors. As for the study in general: A later analysis reported the same platform for the 110 or so validation repertoires and the roughly 700 first-cohort repertoires.

Study observations and caveats: A few chains linked to CMV were shown in vitro to be specific for CMV antigens. Reports described diagnosis of cytomegalovirus status by the classifier as highly specific and sensitive.

Only a few counts were recorded for this clone. Its matching antigen is unknown. The CDR3 length is 15 residues. The V gene end was trimmed by 1 base and the J gene end by 3 bases; junction bases not matched to a gene: 0. Per germline, CDR1 SEHNR and CDR2 FQNEAQ (reference sequence). Assay: immunoSEQ multiplex PCR; the TCRdb copy retains only in-frame clones and omits some. The data show 300,000 to 400,000 clones, roughly 87% seen once. The sequenced material came from PBMCs. V gene TRBV7-9 combines with J gene TRBJ2-2, with 9 bases aligning to TRBD1. The receptor comes from a man younger than 40 in good health and CMV-seronegative. The CDR3 DNA is TGTGCCAGCAGCTTAGGGGACAGGGACACCGGGGAGCTGTTTTTT. Protein product: CASSLGDRDTGELFF.